Below, one T cell receptor (beta chain) is given with its context. Its antigen is not known. The record originates from a study of post-analysis software for immune sequencing data. Turning to the study itself: Relapsing-remitting, secondary progressive and progressive-relapsing multiple sclerosis courses were included.

General study findings and limits: Versus controls, multiple sclerosis patients showed significantly lower diversity (normalized Chao1). Relative to controls, patients had five TRBV segments at higher frequency, with TRBV5-6, TRBV5-1 and TRBV20-1 among these.

The trim removed 3 bases at V and 2 bases at J, leaving 4 bases unmatched. This CDR3 is 14 amino acids long. Germline lookup yields CDR1 DFQATT and CDR2 SNEGSKA (reference sequence). Every TCR beta cDNA library bore unique molecular identifiers. T cells numbering roughly 0.85 to 11 million yielded some 480,000 cDNA molecules. A single record per CDR3 protein comes from TCRdb applying MiXCR to the PCR reads. Of 700,000 to 800,000 distinct CDR3 sequences listed, less than 35% are singletons. Material for sequencing was blood. The receptor comes from a girl aged 10 to 17 with multiple sclerosis. The gene calls are TRBV20-1 and TRBJ1-5; 7 bases match TRBD1. In DNA form, the CDR3 reads TGCAGTGCTAGGACAGGGCTACGCAATCAGCCCCAGCATTTT. This gives the protein CSARTGLRNQPQHF.